The clone carrying this T cell receptor (beta chain) was picked up many times. Its antigen is not identified. These data come from a study of T cells in Graves' hyperthyroidism and ophthalmopathy. V dropped 1 base and J dropped 1; count of bases not matched to a gene: 4. The germline CDR1 and CDR2 sequences are LNHNV and YYDKDF (reference sequence). The CDR3 sequence is 16 residues long. Study-level points and caveats: Most expanded thyroid clonotypes above 0.001 also appeared in blood.

TCR beta CDR3 regions were amplified from RNA. The HTBI primer set drove a first-round RT-PCR of the TCR CDR3. TCRdb reprocessed the multiplex PCR reads with MiXCR, giving one entry per CDR3 protein. The repertoire holds approximately 360,000 distinct CDR3 sequences, 15% to 19% seen once, with around a quarter in the top ten. The rearrangement links TRBV15 to TRBJ2-7; 10 bases line up with TRBD2. The specimen was blood. This TCR was sampled from a woman aged 18-29 years with Graves' hyperthyroidism that later progressed to Graves' ophthalmopathy. The DNA of the CDR3 is TGTGCCACCAGCAGAGTAGGACTAGCGGCTTCCTACGAGCAGTACTTC. This sequence encodes CATSRVGLAASYEQYF.